This T cell receptor beta chain was captured by sequencing in a study of T cells in women clearing cervical HPV infection (dated by TCRdb to the late 2010s). Describing the broader study: Cases were about two dozen women with histologically confirmed HPV16-related CIN3 or worse, including a couple of invasive cancers. Cases and controls were matched on age within five years and on year of sample collection. Case blood was taken at the visit when the lesion was first identified, whereas control blood was taken when infection was no longer detected. Among cases, blood sampling occurred a median of 149 days after lesion detection, with an interquartile range of about 85 to 200 days. The controls were about 25 women whose single incident HPV16 infection cleared within 12 months with no development of precancer or cancer. Since HLA typing was available for only a few women, HLA type could not be ruled out as a confounder. As quality controls, five blinded duplicates were added to each group, bringing the total to approximately 60 samples made up of some 50 participants and 10 or so replicates. The exploratory proof-of-principle case-control study was nested within the Guanacaste HPV Natural History Study in Costa Rica and compared TCR repertoires across cervical HPV16 outcomes. Cases had a median age of around 34 years compared with more than 37 for controls, and baseline characteristics showed no significant differences between the groups. The parent cohort enrolled roughly 9,400 women aged 18 or older in Guanacaste, Costa Rica, in about 1993 to 1994 and followed the women for around seven years.

Including cysteine and phenylalanine, the CDR3 has 14 amino acids. The DNA covers only part of the CDR3, 33 bases in frame from base 1. The germline V gene encodes CDR1 SGHAT and CDR2 FQNNGV. V lost 5 bases and J lost 8 bases; the stretch between them is 16 bases long. Every participant had a single incident cervical HPV16 infection, and prevalent HPV16 infections were excluded. Cervical HPV DNA was detected with MY09/MY11 PCR, and genotyping was done by dot-blot hybridization. Approximately 15 mL of heparinized blood were centrifuged, and the buffy coat was split into aliquots, frozen at -30 degrees C, and then kept at -80 degrees C. Genomic DNA was extracted from buffy coat specimens using QIAGEN kits. As concerns this clone: Its antigen is still unknown. The read ends 3 residues early relative to the CDR3; the germline J gene fills the gap.

TCR beta CDR3 regions were amplified by multiplex PCR from an average of roughly 1,200 ng genomic DNA per sample using the immunoSEQ assay. To correct primer bias, the assay used a complete synthetic TCR repertoire to set an amplification baseline. Amplicons were sequenced on the Illumina platform. Regarding the original processing steps: Sequences were error-corrected by clustering with frequency ratios and a modified nearest-neighbor algorithm and were then analyzed in the immunoSEQ Analyzer with IMGT gene definitions. At each rarefaction depth, TCR richness and evenness were averaged across 20 rarefaction repeats, and any sample with fewer sequences than the depth was left out. Wilcoxon rank sum tests with FDR correction were used to compare V, D and J gene relative abundances between the groups. An intraclass correlation of roughly 96% for TCR richness and an average of roughly 76% across some 66 gene segments were obtained from the blinded duplicates. Held by TCRdb, this immuneACCESS table contains in-frame sequences only and omits some clones. Under half of the omission traces to an unresolved V gene where checked; the cause of the rest is unknown. That table supplies the V and J calls and clone size; D and trimming were determined from the DNA. The sample's own table lists around 40,000 clones. Of the sample, around 6.5% is held by the ten largest clones.

Overall study outcomes, separate from this receptor: Because of the cross-sectional design, the study could not determine whether the associations came before infection or resulted from infection, and neither effector/memory subsets nor HPV-specific T cells were isolated. CIN3+ cases had significantly higher TCR repertoire richness than controls across sequencing depths, but evenness did not differ between the groups. Because the number of T cells per sample was unknown, the richness differences could reflect varying T-cell content rather than repertoire biology. Cases were distinguished from controls with an estimated AUC of over 0.75 by random forest classifiers combining richness and V gene abundances. TRBV6-7 relative abundance was lower in cases than in controls (around 0.11% versus 0.16%; Bonferroni P = 0.0008).

The sequenced sample consisted of blood buffy coat. The TCR comes from a woman aged 18-70 years with a cervical HPV16 infection that either progressed to CIN3+ or cleared (not recorded which). The V gene is TRBV11-2 and the J gene is TRBJ2-1, and perhaps TRBD1 as D gene, on 5 matching bases. The CDR3 sequence is CASSPFGHSDEQFF. The covered CDR3 bases are TGTGCCAGCAGCCCCTTCGGACATTCCGATGAG.